This TCR beta chain was captured in a study of T-cell reconstitution after alpha-beta-depleted transplantation in children. The V gene lost 3 bases and the J gene lost 7 bases, with 15 bases spanning the gap. The germline gives CDR1 MDHEN, CDR2 SYDVKM. This CDR3 is 14 amino acids long. This clonotype was detected ten times or more. As yet, its antigen is unknown. The authors prepared the TCRbeta library with unique molecular identifiers. Each CDR3 protein gets one entry after TCRdb re-called the PCR reads with MiXCR. The sample includes about 260,000 distinct CDR3 sequences, 11% of them seen just once. Study-level points and caveats: One year after transplant, T-cell counts and diversity came mostly from newly produced T cells.

Sequences were derived from peripheral blood, sampled 180 days after TCRalphabeta/CD19-depleted stem cell transplant. The TCR was taken from a male patient aged 2-15 years who had a stem cell transplant for chronic granulomatous disease, so the T cells may come from the graft donor. The J gene is TRBJ2-5, the V gene TRBV28, with a tentative D call TRBD2 (6 bases). The CDR3: CASSLAGSFWTQYF. DNA of the CDR3: TGTGCCAGCAGTTTGGCCGGGAGTTTTTGGACCCAGTACTTC.